These 19 T cell receptor beta chains share one sample of origin, sequenced in a study of OX40 agonist ivuxolimab in advanced cancers. Library method: the immunoSEQ multiplex PCR assay. This immuneACCESS table, as held by TCRdb, lists in-frame sequences with V and J called but not all clones. Of the missing ones, under half trace to an unresolved V gene in checked studies; the others have no known cause. This sample holds around 30,000 clones; about four fifths were observed only once. The biggest ten clones account for 15% to 20% of the sample. The sample was CD4+ or CD8+ T cells sorted from blood, taken in a trial of the OX40 agonist ivuxolimab. These receptors all stem from an adult with an advanced solid tumor such as melanoma, head and neck, liver or kidney cancer.

A few counts support this clone. The chain uses TRBV19 and TRBJ2-7; 10 positions match TRBD1. With V trimmed by 6 bases and J by 1 base, 6 bases remained unmatched. There are 15 residues in the CDR3. Looked up from germline, CDR1 is LNHDA and CDR2 is SQIVND (reference sequence). The CDR3 spells CASSQGTGVSYEQYF. CDR3 DNA: TGTGCCAGTAGCCAAGGGACAGGGGTTTCCTACGAGCAGTACTTC.

The chain has TRBV7-8 and TRBJ1-2, with TRBD1 matching 7 bases. The CDR3 spans 15 residues. Looked up from germline, CDR1 is SGHVS and CDR2 is FQNEAQ. V gave up 1 base and J gave up 4 bases; unmatched junction bases: 6. The CDR3 region has the DNA TGTGCCAGCAGCTTAGGCGGACAGGCCTCCTATGGCTACACCTTC. This sequence encodes CASSLGGQASYGYTF.

This clone was counted between two and nine times. The chain is built from TRBV5-1 and TRBJ2-5, with 7 bases aligning to TRBD1. The V and J ends lost 7 bases and 2 bases, in that order; junction bases with no gene match: 5. Germline V gene lookup returns CDR1 SGHRS and CDR2 YFSETQ. The CDR3 contains 13 residues. This CDR3 reads CASGTGVQETQYF. CDR3 sequence (DNA): TGCGCCAGCGGTACAGGGGTACAAGAGACCCAGTACTTC.

J is TRBJ2-5 and V is TRBV5-1, with 9 bases fitting TRBD1. Germline V lookup: CDR1 SGHRS, CDR2 YFSETQ. The length of the CDR3 is 14 residues. V lost 4 bases and J lost 2; bases outside the gene matches: 3. CDR3 in amino acids: CASSRDREQETQYF. Here the CDR3 DNA reads TGCGCCAGCAGCCGGGACAGGGAGCAAGAGACCCAGTACTTC.

The chain combines TRBV6-4 with TRBJ1-1, with D uncertain. CDR3 length: 13 amino acids. CDR1 is MRHNA, CDR2 SNTAGT, per germline. With 5 bases removed from V and 0 bases from J, the gap between germline ends came to 7 bases. CDR3 coding DNA: TGTGCCAGCAGTTACAGAGTGAACACTGAAGCTTTCTTT. Translation: CASSYRVNTEAFF.

The genes are TRBV4-1 and TRBJ1-4; D not certain. V gave up 1 base and J gave up 2 bases, with 8 bases separating them. The germline CDR1 and CDR2 sequences are MGHRA and YSYEKL. The CDR3 sequence is 15 residues long. The CDR3 spells CASSQVLGTNEKLFF. CDR3 sequence (DNA): TGCGCCAGCAGCCAAGTCCTTGGGACTAATGAAAAACTGTTTTTT.

The chain recombines TRBV18 with TRBJ2-4; 7 nucleotides align to TRBD1. The CDR3 covers 13 residues. J was trimmed by 8 bases and V by 3 bases; bases with no gene match: 4. Germline V gene lookup returns CDR1 KGHSH and CDR2 LQKENI. CDR3 residues: CASSPAGGDIQYF. In DNA form, the CDR3 reads TGTGCCAGCTCACCCGCAGGGGGAGACATTCAGTACTTC.

This sequence joins TRBV29-1 and TRBJ1-1; 8 bases are a match to TRBD1. CDR3 length: 13 residues. Germline CDR1 is SQVTM and CDR2 is ANQGSEA. Trimming took 3 bases from V and 6 from J; bases not matched to a gene: 6. Here the CDR3 reads CSVDRDRSAEAFF. CDR3 nucleotides: TGCAGCGTTGACCGGGACAGGAGCGCTGAAGCTTTCTTT.

The rearrangement joins TRBV28 to TRBJ2-5; maybe TRBD2 (6 bases). Matching the DNA end better, TRBJ2-7 makes the J call doubtful. The CDR3 has 14 residues. Germline CDR1 MDHEN, CDR2 SYDVKM. DNA for the CDR3: TGTGCCAGCAGTTTAGGGGGGACCCCCTACGAGCAGTACTTC. Amino acids: CASSLGGTPYEQYF.

The chain combines TRBV25-1 with TRBJ2-2; unclear D gene. The germline V gene has CDR1 MGHDK and CDR2 SYGVNS. The CDR3 sequence is 11 residues long. V lost 4 bases, J lost 7 bases, and 4 bases lay in between. The CDR3: CASSVGGELFF. As DNA, the CDR3 is TGTGCCAGCAGTGTGGGCGGGGAGCTGTTTTTT.

This chain connects TRBV19 to TRBJ1-6; D unclear. Germline V gives CDR1 LNHDA, CDR2 SQIVND (reference sequence). This CDR3 is 13 amino acids long. V lost 7 bases to trimming and J lost 2 bases, with 6 bases between them. CDR3 amino acids: CASTGTYNSPLHF. The CDR3 nucleotides read TGTGCCAGTACAGGAACCTATAATTCACCCCTCCACTTT. The full variable domain, its missing parts supplied by reference TRBV19 and TRBJ1-6, is DGGITQSPKYLFRKEGQNVTLSCEQNLNHDAMYWYRQDPGQGLRLIYYSQIVNDFQKGDIAEGYSVSREKKESFPLTVTSAQKNPTAFYLCASTGTYNSPLHFGNGTRLTVT.

As concerns this clone: The junction shows a germline mismatch at one end, possibly a read error. The rearrangement joins TRBV9 to TRBJ2-1, with D possibly matching TRBD1 (6 bases). There are 14 residues in the CDR3. Looked up from germline, CDR1 is SGDLS and CDR2 is YYNGEE. This chain's CDR3 is CASSPHQDSNEEFF. In nucleotides, the CDR3 is TGTGCCAGCAGCCCCCATCAGGACAGCAATGAGGAGTTCTTC.

The J gene is TRBJ2-2, the V gene TRBV7-2, with D tentatively TRBD1 (6 bases). V was trimmed by 3 bases and J by 6 bases, leaving 14 bases between them. This CDR3 spans 15 amino acids. Per germline, CDR1 SGHTA and CDR2 FQGNSA. The chain's CDR3 is CASSFQGLNAGELFF. The CDR3 DNA reads as TGTGCCAGCAGCTTTCAGGGGCTAAACGCCGGGGAGCTGTTTTTT.

The rearrangement uses TRBV11-3 and TRBJ2-2, with 11 bases identical to TRBD2. Trimming took 6 bases from V and 5 from J; bases not matched to a gene: 8. The CDR3 sequence is 16 residues long. The germline V gene has CDR1 SGHNT and CDR2 YENEEA. In DNA, the CDR3 is TGTGCCAGCAGGTCGACTAGCGGGGCGGGGACCGGGGAGCTGTTTTTT. This codes for CASRSTSGAGTGELFF.

The chain recombines TRBV7-9 with TRBJ2-7, with 9 bases lining up with TRBD1. Trimming cost V 4 bases and J 4 bases; bases outside gene matches: 2. The CDR3 spans 13 residues. Germline V gives CDR1 SEHNR, CDR2 FQNEAQ (reference sequence). The DNA of the CDR3 is TGTGCCAGCAGCTGGACAGGGGTTTACGAGCAGTACTTC. Its translation: CASSWTGVYEQYF.

V gene TRBV18 combines with J gene TRBJ2-1; tentative D call: TRBD1 (6 bases). This CDR3 spans 16 amino acids. V was shortened by 5 bases and J by 5 bases, with 19 bases between the two germline ends. Germline V gene lookup returns CDR1 KGHSH and CDR2 LQKENI. The CDR3 DNA reads as TGTGCCAGCTCATCCTGGACAGATATAGAAAACAATGAGCAGTTCTTC. Amino acids: CASSSWTDIENNEQFF.

The V and J genes are TRBV9 and TRBJ2-3; TRBD2 is a possible D gene (6 bases). Trimming cost V 3 bases and J 1 base, with 18 bases left between them. Germline CDR1 reads SGDLS; CDR2 reads YYNGEE. CDR3 length equals 17 residues. CDR3 DNA sequence: TGTGCCAGCAGCGCCTCCCGAGGAGGGGCTGGCACAGATACGCAGTATTTT. Its translation: CASSASRGGAGTDTQYF.

The chain carries TRBV7-9 and TRBJ2-5; D is unclear. The end of the DNA fits TRBJ2-7 better, so the J call may be wrong. There are 13 residues in the CDR3. Germline CDR1 reads SEHNR; CDR2 reads FQNEAQ (reference sequence). DNA for the CDR3: TGTGCCAGCGGTCTGGCCCCCTCCTACGAGCAGTACTTC. Its protein product is CASGLAPSYEQYF.

As DNA, the CDR3 is TGTGCCAGCAGTTACTCAGGGGGAGGCCCCACCGGGGAGCTGTTTTTT. Translation gives CASSYSGGGPTGELFF. The gene calls are TRBV6-5 and TRBJ2-2; tentatively, D is TRBD1 or TRBD2 (6 bases each). Germline CDR1 is MNHEY and CDR2 is SVGAGI. Deletions cut 0 bases from V and 4 bases from J, with 12 bases between. This CDR3 comprises 16 residues.